The 14 T cell receptor beta chains below were found in one sample sequenced in a study of blood T cell repertoires in COVID-19. Libraries were prepared by immunoSEQ multiplex PCR; TCRdb keeps only in-frame clonotypes and omits some of them. This sample has roughly 60,000 clones, with approximately 83% found just once. The specimen was peripheral blood. The receptors come from a woman older than 75 with acute or convalescent COVID-19.

This chain links TRBV13 with TRBJ2-3; 11 nucleotides match TRBD2. Germline loops: CDR1 PRHDT, CDR2 FYEKMQ (reference sequence). The CDR3 runs 14 residues. With 3 bases clipped from V and 10 bases from J, the junction kept 6 bases outside the gene matches. CDR3 protein: CASSFPSGGQAQYF. DNA for the CDR3: TGTGCCAGCAGCTTCCCTAGCGGGGGGCAGGCGCAGTATTTT.

J is TRBJ1-1 and V is TRBV10-2; D remains unclear. This CDR3 comprises 11 residues. The V gene lost 10 bases and the J gene lost 8 bases, with 14 bases spanning the gap. CDR1 and CDR2 from the germline V gene are WSHSY and SAAADI. The CDR3 loop is CATHLAGEAFF. The CDR3, as DNA: TGCGCCACCCATTTGGCCGGGGAAGCTTTCTTT.

Only a few counts were recorded for this clone. This chain joins TRBV18 and TRBJ1-1, with 7 bases matching TRBD1. The CDR3 spans 15 residues. Germline V CDR1 and CDR2: KGHSH, LQKENI. With V trimmed by 4 bases and J by 7 bases, 12 bases remained unmatched. CDR3 sequence (DNA): TGTGCCAGCTCACAGCCTGAGGGGGCGCGGAGTGAAGCTTTCTTT. The encoded protein is CASSQPEGARSEAFF.

The V gene is TRBV30, the J gene TRBJ2-1; perhaps TRBD2 as D (6 bases). This CDR3 has 16 amino acids. Germline V gives CDR1 GTSNPN, CDR2 SVGIG (reference sequence). The V end was cut by 0 bases, the J end by 6 bases, with 18 bases between. CDR3 region: CAWSVYGGGTINEQFF. The CDR3 DNA is TGTGCCTGGAGTGTGTACGGTGGCGGGACCATCAATGAGCAGTTCTTC.

This chain connects TRBV5-8 to TRBJ1-1; TRBD1 agrees at 8 bases. Trimming removed 2 bases from V and 8 bases from J; junction bases left unmatched: 5. The CDR3 runs 13 residues. Per the germline V gene, CDR1 is SGHTS and CDR2 is YDEGEE. The CDR3 reads CASSFSTGGEAFF. CDR3 coding DNA: TGTGCCAGCAGCTTTTCTACAGGGGGGGAAGCTTTCTTT.

The chain employs TRBV27 and TRBJ1-1, with a possible D match to TRBD1 (5 bases). This CDR3 spans 14 amino acids. Germline lookup yields CDR1 MNHEY and CDR2 SMNVEV (reference sequence). Trimming took 2 bases from V and 0 from J, leaving 7 bases between them. In DNA, the CDR3 is TGTGCCAGCAGTTTAGGGACTCTGAACACTGAAGCTTTCTTT. Translating gives CASSLGTLNTEAFF.

This clone appeared once. The V call is TRBV7-2, the J call TRBJ1-5, with a weak D call TRBD1 (6 bases). Trimming pared 5 bases from V and 0 bases from J, leaving 14 bases between. Germline V gene lookup returns CDR1 SGHTA and CDR2 FQGNSA. This CDR3 has 16 amino acids. CDR3 in DNA: TGTGCCAGCAGCCCGGACAGACCCGATAGCAATCAGCCCCAGCATTTT. This encodes CASSPDRPDSNQPQHF. The full variable domain, its missing parts supplied by reference TRBV7-2 and TRBJ1-5, is GAGVSQSPSNKVTEKGKDVELRCDPISGHTALYWYRQSLGQGLEFLIYFQGNSAPDKSGLPSDRFSAERTGGSVSTLTIQRTQQEDSAVYLCASSPDRPDSNQPQHFGDGTRLSIL.

The chain links TRBV4-2 to TRBJ2-5; a possible D gene is TRBD2 (6 bases). The germline V gene encodes CDR1 LGHNA and CDR2 YNFKEQ. V was shortened by 0 bases and J by 4 bases, with 9 bases between the two germline ends. CDR3 length equals 14 residues. The CDR3 sequence is CASSQEPAGETQYF. In DNA, the CDR3 is TGTGCCAGCAGCCAAGAACCAGCGGGAGAGACCCAGTACTTC.

This clone has just one count. This chain joins TRBV5-4 and TRBJ2-7; D is ambiguous. V dropped 3 bases and J dropped 6 bases, with 13 bases sitting between them. Germline CDR1 reads SGHNT; CDR2 reads YYREEE (reference sequence). The CDR3 length is 13 residues. The CDR3 DNA is TGTGCCAGCAGCTCCCCAACTCTAAGCGAGCAGTACTTC. This gives the protein CASSSPTLSEQYF.

This rearrangement joins TRBV10-1 to TRBJ1-5; 8 bases map to TRBD1. This CDR3 contains 14 residues. Trimming at V came to 9 bases and at J to 6 bases, leaving 10 bases not matched to a gene. Looked up from germline, CDR1 is WNHNN and CDR2 is SYGVQD (reference sequence). The CDR3 here is CARKGQGGGQPQHF. The CDR3 DNA reads TGCGCCAGAAAAGGACAGGGCGGGGGTCAGCCCCAGCATTTT.

The chain couples TRBV27 to TRBJ1-2, with D unresolved. The CDR3 covers 14 residues. In germline, CDR1 is MNHEY, CDR2 SMNVEV (reference sequence). Trimming pared 5 bases from V and 8 bases from J, leaving 18 bases between. CDR3 coding DNA: TGTGCCAGCAGTCGATGGACCGACGGGGAGGGCTACACCTTC. Protein: CASSRWTDGEGYTF.

V and J are TRBV5-4 and TRBJ2-1, with D perhaps TRBD2 (5 bases). The CDR3 is made up of 12 amino acids. Germline V gene lookup returns CDR1 SGHNT and CDR2 YYREEE (reference sequence). The V end was cut by 4 bases, the J end by 8 bases, with 10 bases between. Here the CDR3 reads CASSTRSDEQFF. CDR3 DNA sequence: TGTGCCAGCAGCACTAGAAGCGATGAGCAGTTCTTC.

The chain uses TRBV6-5 and TRBJ2-4; 8 bases fit TRBD2. The CDR3 runs 13 residues. CDR1 is MNHEY and CDR2 is SVGAGI in the germline V gene. V lost 10 bases, J lost 7 bases, and 9 bases stayed unmatched. CDR3: CATQRGLENIQYF. Here the CDR3 DNA reads TGTGCCACCCAGCGGGGGTTGGAGAACATTCAGTACTTC.

The chain couples TRBV7-2 to TRBJ1-6; D is perhaps TRBD1 (5 bases). The V and J ends lost 6 bases and 7 bases respectively, with 13 bases between them. The CDR3 consists of 14 residues. In germline, CDR1 is SGHTA, CDR2 FQGNSA. In nucleotides, the CDR3 is TGTGCCAGCAGGCAGGGAAAGGGGAATTCACCCCTCCACTTT. It yields the protein CASRQGKGNSPLHF.